This paragraph reports one TCR beta chain. The target antigen is unknown. Blood collection times were about day -28 and days 30, 100, 180 posttransplant. The data originate from a study of T cell clonotyping in hematopoietic cell transplantation. Only in-frame clones appear in the TCRdb table, and some are missing; sequencing was by immunoSEQ multiplex PCR. The table records roughly 5,000 clones, 65% to 70% of them present only once. Study findings and constraints: After transplant, recipient diversity fell while pathologically expanded clonotypes grew through day 180. Graft donor and pretransplant recipient Inverse Simpson Index values predicted broader posttransplant TCR diversity.

The starting material was PBMCs, obtained 180 days after allogeneic stem cell transplant. The sequence was obtained from a male patient between 45 and 60 years old who had an allogeneic stem cell transplant from an unrelated donor, so the T cells may come from the graft donor. Some clones in this sample may be carry-over from other donors' samples.

CDR3 sequence: CASSPTQGYGYTF. CDR3 coding DNA: TGTGCCAGCTCACCTACCCAGGGTTATGGCTACACCTTC. The chain employs TRBV18 and TRBJ1-2, with D possibly being TRBD1 (5 bases). Trimming left V 3 bases short and J 5 bases short, with 10 bases between. The CDR3 extends over 13 amino acids. Germline loops: CDR1 KGHSH, CDR2 LQKENI.